The source of this T cell receptor (beta chain) is a study of CD8+ T cells in alopecia areata. The length of the CDR3 is 18 residues. The V end was cut by 2 bases, the J end by 0 bases, with 14 bases between. The V gene's germline CDR1 is KGHSH and CDR2 LQKENI. Of note for this clone: Its antigen is as yet unknown.

Once RNA had been extracted, it was reverse transcribed into cDNA to act as the sequencing template. The assay was immunoSEQ multiplex PCR, and TCRdb's table has in-frame clones only and misses some. The table has about 180,000 clones, around 49% seen once. Study-wide results and caveats: Mice showed clearer TCR sharing than patients did, a gap that was possibly HLA-related.

Treatment of the sample: oral pan-JAK inhibitor, 5-10 mg twice daily. The clonotype was recovered from a human donor with alopecia areata. The sequencing used CD8+ T cells sorted from blood, collected at approximately week 52, from a patient treated with tofacitinib. This chain joins TRBV18 and TRBJ2-6, with D possibly being TRBD1 (5 bases). The CDR3 nucleotides are TGTGCCAGCTCACCAATTTCACAGGCGAGCTCTGGGGCCAACGTCCTGACTTTC. The encoded protein is CASSPISQASSGANVLTF.